Listed below are T cell receptor beta chains from one sample, sequenced in a study of blood T cell repertoires in COVID-19. Repertoires were generated with immunoSEQ multiplex PCR, while TCRdb's copy carries only in-frame clones and drops some. The sample comprises a few hundred thousand clones, approximately 90% of which are singletons, and about 4.8% rests with the top ten. The sample taken for sequencing was peripheral blood. The receptors originated from a man aged 45-65 years with acute or convalescent COVID-19. The CDR3 runs from the conserved cysteine through the conserved F or W. The order of the fields is D gene, J gene, CDR3 length, clone size, V gene, CDR3 protein, CDR3 DNA. The D gene is left open where the match is weak. Only part of the rows carry a size: once, few, many, or a class if the clone is expanded.

.,TRBJ1-1,11,.,TRBV29-1,CSGYRDTEAFF,TGCAGCGGGTACAGGGACACTGAAGCTTTCTTT
.,TRBJ1-2,14,.,TRBV5-1,CASSLAGAAYGYTF,TGCGCCAGCAGCTTGGCAGGGGCAGCTTATGGCTACACCTTC
TRBD2,TRBJ2-3,15,.,TRBV6-5,CASSRGRGAMRTQYF,TGTGCCAGCAGCCGGGGGCGGGGGGCAATGAGGACGCAGTATTTT
.,TRBJ2-7,13,.,TRBV3-1/TRBV3-2,CASSQVRSYEQYF,TGTGCCAGCAGCCAAGTCCGTTCCTACGAGCAGTACTTC
TRBD1,TRBJ1-1,12,.,TRBV19,CASGDRGTEAFF,TGTGCCAGCGGGGACAGGGGCACTGAAGCTTTCTTT
.,TRBJ1-5,13,.,TRBV19,CASMGAPAQPQHF,TGTGCCAGTATGGGGGCCCCCGCCCAGCCCCAGCATTTT
.,TRBJ2-7,15,once,TRBV11-2,CASSLVHRADYEQYF,TGTGCCAGCAGCTTAGTTCACAGGGCCGACTACGAGCAGTACTTC
.,TRBJ1-1,14,.,TRBV11-2,CASSSGQRGTEAFF,TGTGCCAGCAGCTCAGGACAGCGGGGCACTGAAGCTTTCTTT
TRBD1,TRBJ2-4,15,.,TRBV6-5,CASSQQGAPKNIQYF,TGTGCCAGCAGCCAACAGGGGGCACCCAAAAACATTCAGTACTTC
.,TRBJ1-1,15,.,TRBV18,CASSPRGGPNTEAFF,TGTGCCAGCTCACCCCGGGGGGGGCCGAACACTGAAGCTTTCTTT
.,TRBJ2-1,14,.,TRBV7-3,CASSLTFSPNEQFF,TGTGCCAGCAGCTTAACGTTTAGTCCCAATGAGCAGTTCTTC
TRBD1,TRBJ1-1,17,.,TRBV18,CASSPQGQGARNTEAFF,TGTGCCAGCTCACCCCAGGGACAGGGGGCCCGGAACACTGAAGCTTTCTTT
TRBD1,TRBJ1-2,15,.,TRBV10-3,CAISEGGGENYGYTF,TGTGCCATCAGTGAAGGAGGGGGCGAAAACTATGGCTACACCTTC
TRBD2,TRBJ2-1,16,.,TRBV6-4,CASSDKGGGTYNEQFF,TGTGCCAGCAGTGACAAGGGCGGGGGGACCTACAATGAGCAGTTCTTC
.,TRBJ2-7,17,.,TRBV18,CASSPWIGGQSSYEQYF,TGTGCCAGCTCACCATGGATTGGGGGACAAAGCTCCTACGAGCAGTACTTC
TRBD1,TRBJ1-4,14,.,TRBV19,CASRWTGDGEKLFF,TGTGCCAGTAGGTGGACAGGTGATGGAGAAAAACTGTTTTTT
.,TRBJ1-1,13,.,TRBV5-1,CASSPWSGNEAFF,TGCGCCAGCAGCCCTTGGTCAGGGAATGAAGCTTTCTTT
.,TRBJ2-3,13,.,TRBV10-3,CAIRGPDIRTQYF,TGTGCCATCAGAGGCCCCGACATTCGTACGCAGTATTTT
.,TRBJ2-4,17,.,TRBV6-1,CASSEGVLGVAKNIQYF,TGTGCCAGCAGTGAAGGCGTTTTGGGCGTAGCCAAAAACATTCAGTACTTC
TRBD1,TRBJ1-1,14,.,TRBV27,CASSLTGLNTEAFF,TGTGCCAGCAGTTTGACAGGGCTGAACACTGAAGCTTTCTTT
TRBD2,TRBJ2-2,17,.,TRBV6-2/TRBV6-3,CASSYHGPGEGSGELFF,TGTGCCAGCAGTTACCACGGGCCCGGGGAGGGCTCCGGGGAGCTGTTTTTT
.,TRBJ2-7,11,.,TRBV6-5,CASSSTYEQYF,TGTGCCAGCAGTTCCACCTACGAGCAGTACTTC
.,TRBJ1-1,14,once,TRBV27,CASSFSAGGTEAFF,TGTGCCAGCAGTTTTTCCGCCGGGGGCACTGAAGCTTTCTTT
TRBD1,TRBJ1-1,17,.,TRBV27,CASSLYGTGLRNTEAFF,TGTGCCAGCAGTTTATACGGGACAGGGTTAAGGAACACTGAAGCTTTCTTT
.,TRBJ1-2,15,.,TRBV16,CASSPTPGSGYGYTF,TGTGCCAGCAGCCCAACCCCCGGGTCAGGGTATGGCTACACCTTC
TRBD1,TRBJ1-2,15,once,TRBV5-5,CASSFRTGREGGYTF,TGTGCCAGCAGCTTTCGGACAGGGAGGGAAGGCGGCTACACCTTC
TRBD2,TRBJ2-3,16,.,TRBV11-2,CASSPWAGGGTDTQYF,TGTGCCAGCAGCCCTTGGGCGGGGGGAGGCACAGATACGCAGTATTTT
.,TRBJ2-1,12,.,TRBV11-2,CASSLAFNEQFF,TGTGCCAGCAGCTTAGCCTTCAATGAGCAGTTCTTC
.,TRBJ1-1,13,.,TRBV6-6,CASMGEANTEAFF,TGTGCCAGCATGGGGGAGGCGAACACTGAAGCTTTCTTT
.,TRBJ1-5,13,.,TRBV6-6,CASSPRGRQPQHF,TGTGCCAGCAGCCCCCGTGGTCGGCAGCCCCAGCATTTT
.,TRBJ2-5,13,.,TRBV5-1,CASSLAGLETQYF,TGCGCCAGCAGCTTGGCCGGGTTGGAGACCCAGTACTTC
TRBD2,TRBJ2-7,16,.,TRBV7-2,CASSLVPAGGGYEQYF,TGTGCCAGCAGCTTAGTCCCAGCGGGGGGAGGTTACGAGCAGTACTTC
.,TRBJ1-1,15,.,TRBV5-1,CASSFLGPKDTEAFF,TGCGCCAGCAGCTTTCTAGGCCCCAAGGACACTGAAGCTTTCTTT